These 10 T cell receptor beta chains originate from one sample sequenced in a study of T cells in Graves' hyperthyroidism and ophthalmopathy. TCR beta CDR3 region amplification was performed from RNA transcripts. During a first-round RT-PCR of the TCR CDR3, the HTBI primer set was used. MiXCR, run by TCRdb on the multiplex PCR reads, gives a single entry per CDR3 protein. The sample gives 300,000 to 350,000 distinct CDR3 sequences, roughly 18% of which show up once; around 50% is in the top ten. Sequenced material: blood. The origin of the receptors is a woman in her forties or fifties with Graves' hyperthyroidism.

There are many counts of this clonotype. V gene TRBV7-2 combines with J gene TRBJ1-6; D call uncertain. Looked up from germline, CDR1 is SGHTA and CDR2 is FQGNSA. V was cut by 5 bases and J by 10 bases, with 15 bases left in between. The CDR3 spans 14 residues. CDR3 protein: CASSPGSRASPLHF. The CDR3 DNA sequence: TGTGCCAGCAGCCCCGGATCTAGGGCGTCACCCCTCCACTTT.

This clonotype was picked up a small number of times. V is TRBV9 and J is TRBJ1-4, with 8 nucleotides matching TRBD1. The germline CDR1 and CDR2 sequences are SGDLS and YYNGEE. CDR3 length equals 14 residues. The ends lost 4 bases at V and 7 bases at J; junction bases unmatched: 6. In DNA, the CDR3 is TGTGCCAGCAGCCCCCAGGGGGCTGTTGAAAAACTGTTTTTT. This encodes CASSPQGAVEKLFF.

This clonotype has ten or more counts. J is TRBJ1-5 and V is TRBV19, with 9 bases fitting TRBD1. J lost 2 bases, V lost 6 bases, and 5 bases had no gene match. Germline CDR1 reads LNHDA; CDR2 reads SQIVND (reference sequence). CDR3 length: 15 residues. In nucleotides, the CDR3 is TGTGCCAGTAGGGGGGACAGGGAAGGCAATCAGCCCCAGCATTTT. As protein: CASRGDREGNQPQHF.

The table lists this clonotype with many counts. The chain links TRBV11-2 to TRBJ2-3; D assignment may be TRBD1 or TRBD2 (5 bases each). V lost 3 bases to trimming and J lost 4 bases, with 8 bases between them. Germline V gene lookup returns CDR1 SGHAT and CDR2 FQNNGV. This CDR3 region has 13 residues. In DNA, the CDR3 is TGTGCCAGCAGCTTTAGAGGGGCAGATACGCAGTATTTT. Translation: CASSFRGADTQYF.

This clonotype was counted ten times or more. This CDR3 reads CASSLRDTQYF. The CDR3 coding sequence is TGTGCCAGCAGCTTGCGAGATACGCAGTATTTT. This rearrangement joins TRBV12-3 or TRBV12-4 to TRBJ2-3; D is uncertain. The CDR3 consists of 11 residues. Trimming removed 6 bases at V and 5 bases at J, with 6 bases between.

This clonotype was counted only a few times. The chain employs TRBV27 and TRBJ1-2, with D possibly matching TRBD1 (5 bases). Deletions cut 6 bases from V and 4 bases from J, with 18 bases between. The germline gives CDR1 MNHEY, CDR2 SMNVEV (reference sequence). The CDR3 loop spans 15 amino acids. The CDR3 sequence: CASSYGGSRPYGYTF. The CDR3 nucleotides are TGTGCCAGCAGCTACGGGGGTTCGCGCCCCTATGGCTACACCTTC.

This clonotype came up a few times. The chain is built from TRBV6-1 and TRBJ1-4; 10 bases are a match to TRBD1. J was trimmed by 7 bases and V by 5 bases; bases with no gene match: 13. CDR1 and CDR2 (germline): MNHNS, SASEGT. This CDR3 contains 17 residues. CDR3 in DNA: TGTGCCAGCAGTTATCGGACAGGGGGTGGGATAATTGAAAAACTGTTTTTT. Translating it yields CASSYRTGGGIIEKLFF.

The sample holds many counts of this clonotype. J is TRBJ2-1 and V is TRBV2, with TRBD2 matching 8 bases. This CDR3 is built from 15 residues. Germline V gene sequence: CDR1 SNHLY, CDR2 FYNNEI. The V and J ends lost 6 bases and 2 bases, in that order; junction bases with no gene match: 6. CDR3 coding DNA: TGTGCCAGCAGGTGGGGGCGGGAGGCCTACAATGAGCAGTTCTTC. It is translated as CASRWGREAYNEQFF.

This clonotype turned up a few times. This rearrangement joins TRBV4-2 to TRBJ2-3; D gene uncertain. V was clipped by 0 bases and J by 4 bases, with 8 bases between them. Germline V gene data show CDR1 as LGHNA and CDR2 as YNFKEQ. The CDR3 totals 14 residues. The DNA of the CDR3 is TGTGCCAGCAGCCAAGATGGCGCTGCAGATACGCAGTATTTT. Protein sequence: CASSQDGAADTQYF.

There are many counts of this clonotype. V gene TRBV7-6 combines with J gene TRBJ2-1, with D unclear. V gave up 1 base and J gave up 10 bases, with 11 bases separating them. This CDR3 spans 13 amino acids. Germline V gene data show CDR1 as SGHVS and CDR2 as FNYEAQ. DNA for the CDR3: TGTGCCAGCAGCTTAGACGCCAGACGCGAGCAGTTCTTC. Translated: CASSLDARREQFF.